The 30 T cell receptor beta chains below were found in one sample sequenced in a study of OX40 agonist ivuxolimab in advanced cancers. This table comes from immunoSEQ multiplex PCR, and its TCRdb copy is limited to in-frame clones, with some not included. This sample has about 67,000 clones; roughly nine tenths occur once, and the top ten carry 0.3% to 0.35%. The input for sequencing was CD4+ or CD8+ T cells sorted from blood, taken in a trial of the OX40 agonist ivuxolimab. The receptors come from an adult with an advanced solid tumor such as melanoma, head and neck, liver or kidney cancer.

The sample holds a few counts of this clone. This chain connects TRBV27 to TRBJ2-1; D may be TRBD2 (7 bases). The germline V gene has CDR1 MNHEY and CDR2 SMNVEV (reference sequence). V gave up 6 bases and J gave up 7 bases, with 19 bases separating them. This CDR3 contains 15 residues. The CDR3 DNA follows: TGTGCCAGCAGAAGGGGGGGGGCAGGGGAGAATGAGCAGTTCTTC. This gives the protein CASRRGGAGENEQFF.

The V gene is TRBV5-1, the J gene TRBJ1-1; tentative D call: TRBD1 (5 bases). The germline gives CDR1 SGHRS, CDR2 YFSETQ. V was clipped by 4 bases and J by 1 base, with 17 bases between them. This CDR3 has 16 residues. The CDR3 DNA reads TGCGCCAGCAGCACCAAATCTTCCGGGGCGAACACTGAAGCTTTCTTT. It translates to CASSTKSSGANTEAFF.

The rearrangement links TRBV5-1 to TRBJ2-2, with D uncertain. This CDR3 is 15 amino acids long. Trimming took 1 base from V and 6 from J, leaving 13 bases between them. Germline V gene data show CDR1 as SGHRS and CDR2 as YFSETQ. The CDR3 spells CASSLLSDRSGELFF. The CDR3 region has the DNA TGCGCCAGCAGCTTGTTATCAGACCGTTCCGGGGAGCTGTTTTTT.

V is TRBV7-2 and J is TRBJ2-1, with 11 bases that match TRBD2. J gave up 1 base and V 3 bases, and 8 bases lay outside the gene matches. CDR3 length: 18 residues. Germline V gene data show CDR1 as SGHTA and CDR2 as FQGNSA. Here the CDR3 reads CASSFQRLAGGSYNEQFF. The CDR3 bases are TGTGCCAGCAGCTTTCAGCGGCTAGCGGGAGGTTCCTACAATGAGCAGTTCTTC.

V usage is TRBV28 and J usage is TRBJ2-5; the D is unclear. Germline loops: CDR1 MDHEN, CDR2 SYDVKM. This CDR3 comprises 14 residues. Deletions cut 6 bases from V and 4 bases from J, with 15 bases between. The CDR3 sequence is CASSPSERRETQYF. The CDR3 region has the DNA TGTGCCAGCAGCCCATCCGAAAGGCGAGAGACCCAGTACTTC.

The chain recombines TRBV6-5 with TRBJ1-1; D perhaps matches TRBD1 (6 bases). The germline gives CDR1 MNHEY, CDR2 SVGAGI. The CDR3 sequence is 11 residues long. Trimming took 7 bases from V and 6 from J, leaving 9 bases between them. The CDR3 DNA reads TGTGCCAGCACCAGGGGCGCTGAAGCTTTCTTT. Its translation: CASTRGAEAFF.

V and J are TRBV6-4 and TRBJ1-5; D remains unclear. V dropped 2 bases and J dropped 7 bases, with 21 bases sitting between them. This CDR3 spans 17 amino acids. Per germline, CDR1 MRHNA and CDR2 SNTAGT. The CDR3 DNA reads as TGTGCCAGCAGTGACATCTCCGGGCCTCCAAGAGGGCAGCCCCAGCATTTT. Amino acids: CASSDISGPPRGQPQHF.

This clone was picked up a small number of times. This chain connects TRBV2 to TRBJ2-7; 12 bases line up with TRBD2. The CDR3 covers 15 residues. Unmatched junction bases numbered 9, after V lost 6 bases and J lost 6 bases. Germline lookup yields CDR1 SNHLY and CDR2 FYNNEI. CDR3 residues: CASSYRTSGTLEQYF. The CDR3 coding sequence is TGTGCCAGCAGCTACCGGACTAGCGGGACCCTCGAGCAGTACTTC. The whole variable domain, filled in from reference TRBV2 and TRBJ2-7, reads EPEVTQTPSHQVTQMGQEVILRCVPISNHLYFYWYRQILGQKVEFLVSFYNNEISEKSEIFDDQFSVERPDGSNFTLKIRSTKLEDSAMYFCASSYRTSGTLEQYFGPGTRLTVT.

V is TRBV7-2 and J is TRBJ1-5; no clear D. The CDR3 loop spans 12 amino acids. Trimming took off 2 bases at V and 3 bases at J, with 2 bases between the two ends. Per the germline V gene, CDR1 is SGHTA and CDR2 is FQGNSA. Here the CDR3 reads CASSLNNQPQHF. CDR3 in DNA: TGTGCCAGCAGCTTAAACAATCAGCCCCAGCATTTT. The whole variable domain, remainder taken from reference TRBV7-2 and TRBJ1-5, is GAGVSQSPSNKVTEKGKDVELRCDPISGHTALYWYRQSLGQGLEFLIYFQGNSAPDKSGLPSDRFSAERTGGSVSTLTIQRTQQEDSAVYLCASSLNNQPQHFGDGTRLSIL.

This sequence joins TRBV28 and TRBJ2-7; TRBD2 aligns across 10 bases. The CDR3 runs 14 residues. Trimming at V came to 6 bases and at J to 11 bases, leaving 13 bases not matched to a gene. From germline, CDR1 is MDHEN and CDR2 SYDVKM. CDR3 DNA: TGTGCCAGCAGCCCACCCTTAGCTAGCGGGAGAGAGTACTTC. The encoded protein is CASSPPLASGREYF. The full variable domain, its missing parts supplied by reference TRBV28 and TRBJ2-7, is DVKVTQSSRYLVKRTGEKVFLECVQDMDHENMFWYRQDPGLGLRLIYFSYDVKMKEKGDIPEGYSVSREKKERFSLILESASTNQTSMYLCASSPPLASGREYFGPGTRLTVT.

The chain recombines TRBV7-8 with TRBJ1-1; the D is unclear. Germline loops: CDR1 SGHVS, CDR2 FQNEAQ. Trimming cost V 0 bases and J 0 bases, with 5 bases left between them. This CDR3 comprises 14 residues. The CDR3 nucleotides read TGTGCCAGCAGCTTAGCGGCCCTGAACACTGAAGCTTTCTTT. Its translation: CASSLAALNTEAFF.

The rearrangement joins TRBV5-4 to TRBJ1-1; a weak D match, TRBD1 (6 bases). This CDR3 spans 18 amino acids. Germline V gene lookup returns CDR1 SGHNT and CDR2 YYREEE (reference sequence). Between the trimmed V and J ends, which lost 0 bases and 4 bases, there was a span of 22 bases. CDR3 bases: TGTGCCAGCAGCTTGGATTCAAGTGACAGGACAAGGGTCACTGAAGCTTTCTTT. It translates to CASSLDSSDRTRVTEAFF.

In DNA form, the CDR3 reads TGCGCCAGCAGCCGGCTAGCGGGCTACAATGAGCAGTTCTTC. Protein product: CASSRLAGYNEQFF. V is TRBV4-1 and J is TRBJ2-1; 8 bases align to TRBD2. This CDR3 comprises 14 residues. The germline V gene has CDR1 MGHRA and CDR2 YSYEKL. Trimming removed 4 bases from V and 3 bases from J; junction bases left unmatched: 2.

The J gene is TRBJ1-5, the V gene TRBV6-6; D is unresolved. CDR3 length: 15 residues. V lost 0 bases and J lost 0, with 6 bases in between. The germline V gene has CDR1 MNHNY and CDR2 SVGAGI (reference sequence). CDR3 sequence: CASSYSRTSNQPQHF. The DNA of the CDR3 is TGTGCCAGCAGTTACTCCCGCACTAGCAATCAGCCCCAGCATTTT.

The J gene is TRBJ2-1, the V gene TRBV7-8; possibly TRBD2 for D (6 bases). Trimming left V 1 base short and J 2 bases short, with 24 bases between. CDR3 length: 20 residues. Germline lookup yields CDR1 SGHVS and CDR2 FQNEAQ. CDR3: CASSLGGPLRLVRPYNEQFF. For the CDR3, the DNA is TGTGCCAGCAGCTTAGGAGGTCCTCTCCGACTAGTTCGTCCCTACAATGAGCAGTTCTTC.

This clone was counted once. The chain links TRBV7-9 to TRBJ2-7, with TRBD2 matching over 7 bases. With 3 bases clipped from V and 2 bases from J, the junction kept 7 bases outside the gene matches. The germline V gene has CDR1 SEHNR and CDR2 FQNEAQ (reference sequence). This CDR3 comprises 15 residues. Here the CDR3 DNA reads TGTGCCAGCAGCTTCGTTTTAGGGAGGGCCTACGAGCAGTACTTC. Residues: CASSFVLGRAYEQYF.

V usage is TRBV5-1 and J usage is TRBJ2-1; 11 nucleotides agree with TRBD2. Germline V lookup: CDR1 SGHRS, CDR2 YFSETQ. This CDR3 has 16 residues. J lost 1 base, V lost 0 bases, and 0 bases had no gene match. The DNA of the CDR3 is TGCGCCAGCAGCTTGGGACTAGCGGGGTCCTACAATGAGCAGTTCTTC. As protein: CASSLGLAGSYNEQFF.

The rearrangement links TRBV7-3 to TRBJ1-1, with D perhaps TRBD1 (5 bases). Germline loops: CDR1 SGHTA, CDR2 FQGTGA. This CDR3 spans 14 amino acids. V lost 1 base and J lost 2, with 8 bases in between. The CDR3 sequence: CASSLSGGNTEAFF. DNA for the CDR3: TGTGCCAGCAGCTTAAGTGGGGGAAACACTGAAGCTTTCTTT.

This chain links TRBV29-1 with TRBJ2-7; D is perhaps TRBD2 (6 bases). Germline-derived CDR1 and CDR2 are SQVTM and ANQGSEA. V lost 7 bases and J 2 bases, leaving 15 bases between the germline ends. The CDR3 covers 13 residues. CDR3 DNA: TGCAGCGCTTCGAGGCGGGATCCCTACGAGCAGTACTTC. This encodes CSASRRDPYEQYF.

Comment on this clone: Lacking the conserved final phenylalanine or tryptophan, this CDR3 likely reflects a read error. This sequence joins TRBV4-1 and TRBJ1-5, with D tentatively TRBD1 (5 bases). Germline CDR1 and CDR2: MGHRA and YSYEKL. The CDR3 is made up of 15 amino acids. V dropped 0 bases and J dropped 6 bases, with 12 bases sitting between them. The CDR3 nucleotides read TGCGCCAGCAGCCAAGATGCGGGGGTTGGTCAGCCCCAGCATCTT. As protein: CASSQDAGVGQPQHL.

This sequence joins TRBV6-1 and TRBJ2-7, with D unresolved. The ends were cut back, 2 bases at V and 3 bases at J, with 11 bases in the middle. The CDR3 length is 14 residues. The germline CDR1 and CDR2 sequences are MNHNS and SASEGT. CDR3 sequence (DNA): TGTGCCAGCAGTGAATTTACTGAAATCTACGAGCAGTACTTC. It yields the protein CASSEFTEIYEQYF.

This clone was recorded only once. The CDR3 end shows no conserved phenylalanine or tryptophan, and so a read error is likely. This chain links TRBV28 with TRBJ1-5; 10 nucleotides align to TRBD1. The CDR3 extends over 17 amino acids. V gave up 6 bases and J gave up 0 bases; unmatched junction bases: 8. The germline gives CDR1 MDHEN, CDR2 SYDVKM. The CDR3 bases are TGTGCCAGCAGCGGGACAGGGGCTGTATATAGCAATCAGCCCCAGCATCTT. It specifies CASSGTGAVYSNQPQHL.

The chain links TRBV18 to TRBJ2-1, with 10 bases fitting TRBD2. V lost 2 bases to trimming and J lost 5 bases; unmatched junction nucleotides: 3. CDR1 KGHSH and CDR2 LQKENI come from the germline V gene. The CDR3 has 15 amino acids. CDR3 in amino acids: CASSPSSGSNNEQFF. CDR3 nucleotide sequence: TGTGCCAGCTCACCATCTAGCGGGAGTAACAATGAGCAGTTCTTC. The entire variable domain, with the rest obtained from reference TRBV18 and TRBJ2-1, is as follows: NAGVMQNPRHLVRRRGQEARLRCSPMKGHSHVYWYRQLPEEGLKFMVYLQKENIIDESGMPKERFSAEFPKEGPSILRIQQVVRGDSAAYFCASSPSSGSNNEQFFGPGTRLTVL.

This rearrangement joins TRBV7-8 to TRBJ2-5; unclear D gene. The CDR3 sequence is 14 residues long. CDR1 is SGHVS, CDR2 FQNEAQ, per germline. V was pared by 3 bases and J by 4 bases, with 12 bases between. In DNA form, the CDR3 reads TGTGCCAGCAGCTTGGGCATCCTAGGAGAGACCCAGTACTTC. The encoded protein is CASSLGILGETQYF. The variable domain in full, with the rest retrieved from reference TRBV7-8 and TRBJ2-5, is GAGVSQSPRYKVAKRGQDVALRCDPISGHVSLFWYQQALGQGPEFLTYFQNEAQLDKSGLPSDRFFAERPEGSVSTLKIQRTQQEDSAVYLCASSLGILGETQYFGPGTRLLVL.

The CDR3 DNA sequence: TGCGCCAGCAGCTGGACCGGGACTAGCGGGAGCGCTTCCTCCTACGAGCAGTACTTC. Translating it yields CASSWTGTSGSASSYEQYF. The chain recombines TRBV5-1 with TRBJ2-7, with TRBD2 matching over 14 bases. The CDR3 totals 19 residues. The ends lost 3 bases at V and 0 bases at J; junction bases unmatched: 11. Germline V gene lookup returns CDR1 SGHRS and CDR2 YFSETQ.

The chain employs TRBV27 and TRBJ2-7, with D perhaps assigned TRBD1 or TRBD2 (5 bases each). V dropped 2 bases and J dropped 2 bases, with 16 bases sitting between them. Germline CDR1 is MNHEY and CDR2 is SMNVEV (reference sequence). The CDR3 has 16 residues. The CDR3, as DNA: TGTGCCAGCAGTTTAGGGGGTTCGATCAGGGCCTACGAGCAGTACTTC. This translates into CASSLGGSIRAYEQYF.

This clone was counted once. The CDR3 is CASSQPLLAEAFF. The CDR3, as DNA: TGCGCCAGCAGCCAACCTCTTTTAGCTGAAGCTTTCTTT. This chain connects TRBV4-1 to TRBJ1-1; D not resolved. In germline, CDR1 is MGHRA, CDR2 YSYEKL. This CDR3 has 13 residues. V was clipped by 2 bases and J by 6 bases, with 10 bases between them.

This clone has just one count. CDR3 region: CASSSMTSTDTQYF. CDR3 nucleotide sequence: TGTGCCAGCAGCTCCATGACTAGCACAGATACGCAGTATTTT. The rearrangement uses TRBV7-9 and TRBJ2-3; D remains unclear. V was pared by 4 bases and J by 0 bases, with 8 bases between. The CDR3 extends over 14 amino acids. The germline V gene has CDR1 SEHNR and CDR2 FQNEAQ (reference sequence).

The sample holds a few counts of this clone. This sequence joins TRBV4-1 and TRBJ1-2; 9 nucleotides line up with TRBD1. This CDR3 region has 16 residues. J lost 8 bases, V lost 4 bases, and 14 bases had no gene match. The germline CDR1 and CDR2 sequences are MGHRA and YSYEKL. CDR3 coding DNA: TGCGCCAGCAGCCCACAAGAGGGACAGGGTCTCCGCGGCTACACCTTC. This sequence encodes CASSPQEGQGLRGYTF.

The chain recombines TRBV11-2 with TRBJ1-5; weak D call: TRBD1 (6 bases). CDR3 size: 16 residues. V was trimmed by 2 bases and J by 3 bases, leaving 14 bases between them. CDR1 and CDR2 (germline): SGHAT, FQNNGV. The CDR3 DNA reads as TGTGCCAGCAGCTTATATACAGGGCCGTTCAATCAGCCCCAGCATTTT. Its translation: CASSLYTGPFNQPQHF.